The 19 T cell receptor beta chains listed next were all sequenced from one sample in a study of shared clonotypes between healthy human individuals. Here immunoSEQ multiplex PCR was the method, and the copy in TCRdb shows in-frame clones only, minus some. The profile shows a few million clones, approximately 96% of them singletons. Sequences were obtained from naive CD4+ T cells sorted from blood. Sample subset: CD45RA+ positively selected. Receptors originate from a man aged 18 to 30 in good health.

The CDR3 here is CASSFSGGEAFF. In nucleotides, the CDR3 is TGTGCCAGCAGCTTCTCGGGGGGAGAAGCTTTCTTT. V usage is TRBV11-2 and J usage is TRBJ1-1, with D perhaps matching TRBD1 (5 bases). V shed 3 bases and J shed 8 bases, with 10 bases lying between them. The germline V gene has CDR1 SGHAT and CDR2 FQNNGV. The CDR3 is 12 amino acids.

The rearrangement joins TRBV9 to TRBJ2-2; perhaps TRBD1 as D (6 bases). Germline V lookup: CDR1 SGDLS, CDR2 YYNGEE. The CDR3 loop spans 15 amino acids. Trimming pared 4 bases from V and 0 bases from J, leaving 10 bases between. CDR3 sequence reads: CASSRTEANTGELFF. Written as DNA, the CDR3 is TGTGCCAGCAGCCGGACAGAGGCGAACACCGGGGAGCTGTTTTTT.

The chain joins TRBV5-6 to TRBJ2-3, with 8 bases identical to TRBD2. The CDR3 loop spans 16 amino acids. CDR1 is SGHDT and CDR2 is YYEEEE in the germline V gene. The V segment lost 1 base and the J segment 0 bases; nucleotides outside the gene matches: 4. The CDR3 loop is CASSLRGGSSTDTQYF. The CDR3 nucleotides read TGTGCCAGCAGCTTGCGGGGGGGATCTAGCACAGATACGCAGTATTTT.

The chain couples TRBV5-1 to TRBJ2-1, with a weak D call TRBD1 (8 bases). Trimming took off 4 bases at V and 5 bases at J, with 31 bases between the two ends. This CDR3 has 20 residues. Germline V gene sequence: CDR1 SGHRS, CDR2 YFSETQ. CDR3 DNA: TGCGCCAGCAGCCATAGAAGACTGACATGGACAGGGAGGGAAGACAATGAGCAGTTCTTC. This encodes CASSHRRLTWTGREDNEQFF.

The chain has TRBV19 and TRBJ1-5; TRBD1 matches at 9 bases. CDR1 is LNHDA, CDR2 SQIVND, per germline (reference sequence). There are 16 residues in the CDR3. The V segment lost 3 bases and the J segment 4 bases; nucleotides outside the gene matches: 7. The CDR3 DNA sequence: TGTGCCAGTAGTATCCGGAACGACAGGGGGAATCAGCCCCAGCATTTT. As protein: CASSIRNDRGNQPQHF.

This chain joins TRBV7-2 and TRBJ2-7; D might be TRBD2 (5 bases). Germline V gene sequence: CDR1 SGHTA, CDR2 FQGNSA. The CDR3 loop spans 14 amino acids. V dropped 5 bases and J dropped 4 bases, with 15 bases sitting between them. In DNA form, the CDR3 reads TGTGCCAGCAGCCTGCGAGGGCCGGGGTACGAGCAGTACTTC. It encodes CASSLRGPGYEQYF.

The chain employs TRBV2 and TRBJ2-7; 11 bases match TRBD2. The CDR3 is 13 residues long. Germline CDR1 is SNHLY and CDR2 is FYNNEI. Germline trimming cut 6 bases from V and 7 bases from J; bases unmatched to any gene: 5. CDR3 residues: CASSVLAGGEQYF. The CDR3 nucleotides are TGTGCCAGCAGCGTGCTAGCGGGGGGAGAGCAGTACTTC. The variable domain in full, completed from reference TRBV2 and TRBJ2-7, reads EPEVTQTPSHQVTQMGQEVILRCVPISNHLYFYWYRQILGQKVEFLVSFYNNEISEKSEIFDDQFSVERPDGSNFTLKIRSTKLEDSAMYFCASSVLAGGEQYFGPGTRLTVT.

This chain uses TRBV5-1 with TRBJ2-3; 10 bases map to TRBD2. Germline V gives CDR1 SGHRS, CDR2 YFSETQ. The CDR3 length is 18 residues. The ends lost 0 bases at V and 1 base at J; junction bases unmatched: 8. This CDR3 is CASSLAALAGAGTDTQYF. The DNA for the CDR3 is TGCGCCAGCAGCTTGGCCGCTCTAGCGGGGGCGGGCACAGATACGCAGTATTTT.

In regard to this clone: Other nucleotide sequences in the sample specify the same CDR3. The CDR3 loop is CASSLQGGNQPQHF. The CDR3 DNA reads as TGTGCCAGCTCACTACAGGGGGGAAATCAGCCCCAGCATTTT. J is TRBJ1-5 and V is TRBV18; 8 bases fit TRBD1. This CDR3 is built from 14 residues. From germline, CDR1 is KGHSH and CDR2 LQKENI. With 4 bases clipped from V and 4 bases from J, the junction kept 3 bases outside the gene matches.

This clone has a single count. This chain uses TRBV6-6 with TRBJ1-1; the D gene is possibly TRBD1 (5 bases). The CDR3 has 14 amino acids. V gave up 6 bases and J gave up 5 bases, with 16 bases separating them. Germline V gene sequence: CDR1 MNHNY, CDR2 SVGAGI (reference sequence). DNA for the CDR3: TGTGCCAGCAGACCGGGGGGGTCCACGACTGAAGCTTTCTTT. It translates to CASRPGGSTTEAFF.

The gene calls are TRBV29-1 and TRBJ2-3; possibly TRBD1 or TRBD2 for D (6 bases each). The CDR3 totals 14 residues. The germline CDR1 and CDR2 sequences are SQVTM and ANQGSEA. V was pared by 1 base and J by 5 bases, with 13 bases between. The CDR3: CSVEGGALGDTQYF. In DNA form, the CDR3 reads TGCAGCGTTGAAGGGGGGGCTCTTGGAGATACGCAGTATTTT.

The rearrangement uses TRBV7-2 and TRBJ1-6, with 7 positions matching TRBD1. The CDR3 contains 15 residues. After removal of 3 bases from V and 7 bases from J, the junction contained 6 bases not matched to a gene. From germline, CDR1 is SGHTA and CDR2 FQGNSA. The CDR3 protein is CASSFGSDRNSPLHF. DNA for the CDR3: TGTGCCAGCAGCTTTGGTTCGGACAGGAATTCACCCCTCCACTTT.

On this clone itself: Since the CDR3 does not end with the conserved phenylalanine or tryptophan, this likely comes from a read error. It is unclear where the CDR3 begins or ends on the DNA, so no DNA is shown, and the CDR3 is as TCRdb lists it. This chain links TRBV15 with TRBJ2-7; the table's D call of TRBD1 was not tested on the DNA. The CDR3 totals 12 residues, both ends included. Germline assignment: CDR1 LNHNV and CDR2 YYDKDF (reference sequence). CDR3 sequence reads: CATSRGTGTPFL.

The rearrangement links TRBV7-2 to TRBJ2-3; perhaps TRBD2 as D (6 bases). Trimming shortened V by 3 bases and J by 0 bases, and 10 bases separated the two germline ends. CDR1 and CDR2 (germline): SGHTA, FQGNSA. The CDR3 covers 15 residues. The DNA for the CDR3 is TGTGCCAGCAGCTTTCCGGGACTTAGCACAGATACGCAGTATTTT. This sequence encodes CASSFPGLSTDTQYF.

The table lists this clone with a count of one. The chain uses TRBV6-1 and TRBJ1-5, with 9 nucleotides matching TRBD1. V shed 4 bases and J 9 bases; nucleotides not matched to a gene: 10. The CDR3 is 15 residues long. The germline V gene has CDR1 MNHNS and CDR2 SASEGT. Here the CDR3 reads CASSVGGQGKRPQHF. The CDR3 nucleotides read TGTGCCAGCAGTGTGGGTGGACAGGGGAAACGGCCCCAGCATTTT.

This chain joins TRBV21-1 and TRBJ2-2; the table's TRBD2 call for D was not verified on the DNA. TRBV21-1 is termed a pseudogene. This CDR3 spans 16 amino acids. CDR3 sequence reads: CASSKVQGLDTGELFF. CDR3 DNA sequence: TGTGCCAGCAGCAAAGTTCAGGGACTGGACACCGGGGAGCTGTTTTTT.

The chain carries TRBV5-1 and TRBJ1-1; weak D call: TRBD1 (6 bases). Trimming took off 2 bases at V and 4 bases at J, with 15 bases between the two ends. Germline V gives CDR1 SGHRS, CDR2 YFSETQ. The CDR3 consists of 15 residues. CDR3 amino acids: CASSFGQLATTEAFF. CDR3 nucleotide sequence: TGCGCCAGCAGCTTTGGACAGCTCGCGACCACTGAAGCTTTCTTT.

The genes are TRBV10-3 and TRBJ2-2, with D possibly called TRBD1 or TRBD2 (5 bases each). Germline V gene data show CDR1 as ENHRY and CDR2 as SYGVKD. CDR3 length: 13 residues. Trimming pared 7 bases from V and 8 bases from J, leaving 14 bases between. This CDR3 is CAITGTKTGELFF. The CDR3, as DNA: TGTGCCATCACCGGGACGAAAACAGGGGAGCTGTTTTTT.

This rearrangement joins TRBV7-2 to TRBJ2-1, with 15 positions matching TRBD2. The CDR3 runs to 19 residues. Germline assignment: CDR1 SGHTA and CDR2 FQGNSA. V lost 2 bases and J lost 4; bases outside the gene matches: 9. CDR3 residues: CASSLPRTSGRGMYNEQFF. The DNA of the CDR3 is TGTGCCAGCAGCTTACCCCGGACTAGCGGGAGGGGTATGTACAATGAGCAGTTCTTC.